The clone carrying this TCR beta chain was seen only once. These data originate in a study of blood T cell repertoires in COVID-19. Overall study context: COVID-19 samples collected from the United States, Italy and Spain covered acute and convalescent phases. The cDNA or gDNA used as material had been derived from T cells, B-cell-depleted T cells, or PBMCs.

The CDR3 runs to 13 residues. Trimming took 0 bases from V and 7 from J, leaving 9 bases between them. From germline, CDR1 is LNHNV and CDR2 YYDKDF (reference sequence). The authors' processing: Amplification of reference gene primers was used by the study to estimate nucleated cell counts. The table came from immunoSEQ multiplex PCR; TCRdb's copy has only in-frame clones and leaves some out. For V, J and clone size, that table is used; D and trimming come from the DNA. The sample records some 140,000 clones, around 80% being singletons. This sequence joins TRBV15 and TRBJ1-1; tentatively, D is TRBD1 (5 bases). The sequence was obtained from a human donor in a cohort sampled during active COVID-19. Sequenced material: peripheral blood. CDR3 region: CATSREGAFEAFF. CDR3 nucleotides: TGTGCCACCAGCAGAGAAGGGGCGTTTGAAGCTTTCTTT.